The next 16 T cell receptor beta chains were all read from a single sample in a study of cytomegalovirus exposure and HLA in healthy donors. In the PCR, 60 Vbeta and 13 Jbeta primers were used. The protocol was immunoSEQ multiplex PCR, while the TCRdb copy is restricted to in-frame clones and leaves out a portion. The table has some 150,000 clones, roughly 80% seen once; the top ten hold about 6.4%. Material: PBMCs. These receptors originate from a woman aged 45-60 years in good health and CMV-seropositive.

CDR3 DNA: TGTGCCAGTAGGAAGAGACAGGAGAACACCGGGGAGCTGTTTTTT. It specifies CASRKRQENTGELFF. The chain couples TRBV19 to TRBJ2-2, with D possibly TRBD1 on 6 matching bases. CDR1 and CDR2 (germline): LNHDA, SQIVND (reference sequence). V lost 6 bases and J 1 base, leaving 12 bases between the germline ends. This CDR3 comprises 15 residues.

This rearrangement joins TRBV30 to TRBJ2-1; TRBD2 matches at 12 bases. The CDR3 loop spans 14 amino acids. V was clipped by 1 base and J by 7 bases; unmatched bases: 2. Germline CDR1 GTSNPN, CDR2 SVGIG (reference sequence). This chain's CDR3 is CAWSGLAGGNEQFF. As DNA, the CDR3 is TGTGCCTGGAGTGGGCTAGCGGGGGGGAATGAGCAGTTCTTC.

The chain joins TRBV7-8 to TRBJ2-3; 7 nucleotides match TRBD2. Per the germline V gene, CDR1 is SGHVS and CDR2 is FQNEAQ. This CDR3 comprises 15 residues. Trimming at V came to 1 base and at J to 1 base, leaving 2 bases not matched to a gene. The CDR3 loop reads CASSLGGGGTDTQYF. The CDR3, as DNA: TGTGCCAGCAGCTTAGGGGGGGGAGGCACAGATACGCAGTATTTT.

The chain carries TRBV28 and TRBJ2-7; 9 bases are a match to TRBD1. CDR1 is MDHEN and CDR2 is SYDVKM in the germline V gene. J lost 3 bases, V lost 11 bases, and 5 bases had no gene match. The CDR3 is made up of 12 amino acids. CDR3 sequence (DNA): TGTGCCGTAAGGGGACAGGGCTACGAGCAGTACTTC. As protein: CAVRGQGYEQYF.

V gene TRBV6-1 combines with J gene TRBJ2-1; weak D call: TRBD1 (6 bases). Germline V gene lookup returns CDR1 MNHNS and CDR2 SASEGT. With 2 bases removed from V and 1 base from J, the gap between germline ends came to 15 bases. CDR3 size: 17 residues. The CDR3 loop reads CASSEFSRGFSYNEQFF. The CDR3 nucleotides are TGTGCCAGCAGTGAATTTTCCAGGGGATTTTCCTACAATGAGCAGTTCTTC.

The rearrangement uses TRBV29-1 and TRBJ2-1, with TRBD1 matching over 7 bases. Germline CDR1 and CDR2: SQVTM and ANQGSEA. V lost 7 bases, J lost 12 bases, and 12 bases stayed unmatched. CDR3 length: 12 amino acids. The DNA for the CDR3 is TGCAGCGCGCGCAGGGGGTCTGGTGGGCAGTTCTTC. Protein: CSARRGSGGQFF.

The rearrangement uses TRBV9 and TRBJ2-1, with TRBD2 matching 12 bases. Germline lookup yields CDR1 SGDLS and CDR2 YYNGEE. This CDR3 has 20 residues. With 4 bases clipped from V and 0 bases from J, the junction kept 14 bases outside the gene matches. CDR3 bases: TGTGCCAGCAGCCCCCGGGGGAGTTCTAGCGGGGGGGCCTCCTACAATGAGCAGTTCTTC. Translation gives CASSPRGSSSGGASYNEQFF.

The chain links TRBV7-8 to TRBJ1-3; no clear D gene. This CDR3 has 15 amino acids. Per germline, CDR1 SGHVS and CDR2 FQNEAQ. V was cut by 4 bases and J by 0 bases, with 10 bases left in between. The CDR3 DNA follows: TGTGCCAGCAGCTATGACTCTCGCTCTGGAAACACCATATATTTT. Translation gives CASSYDSRSGNTIYF. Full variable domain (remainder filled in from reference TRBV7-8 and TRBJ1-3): GAGVSQSPRYKVAKRGQDVALRCDPISGHVSLFWYQQALGQGPEFLTYFQNEAQLDKSGLPSDRFFAERPEGSVSTLKIQRTQQEDSAVYLCASSYDSRSGNTIYFGEGSWLTVV.

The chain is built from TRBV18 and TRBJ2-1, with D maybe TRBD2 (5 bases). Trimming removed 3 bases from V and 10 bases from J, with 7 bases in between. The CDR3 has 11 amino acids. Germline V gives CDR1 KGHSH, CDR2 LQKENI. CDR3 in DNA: TGTGCCAGCTCACCCCGGAGGGAGCAGTTCTTC. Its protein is CASSPRREQFF.

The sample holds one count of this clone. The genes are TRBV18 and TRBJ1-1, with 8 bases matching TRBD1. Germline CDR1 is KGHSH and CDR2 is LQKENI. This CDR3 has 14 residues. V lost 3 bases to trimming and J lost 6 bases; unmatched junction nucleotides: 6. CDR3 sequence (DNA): TGTGCCAGCTCACCCGACAGGGGCCGCTCTGAAGCTTTCTTT. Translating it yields CASSPDRGRSEAFF.

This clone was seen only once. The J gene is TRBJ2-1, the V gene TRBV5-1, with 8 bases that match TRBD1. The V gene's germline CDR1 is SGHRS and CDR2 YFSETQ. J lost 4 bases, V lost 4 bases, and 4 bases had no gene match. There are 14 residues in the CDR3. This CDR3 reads CASSRGQAYNEQFF. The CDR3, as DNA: TGCGCCAGCAGCAGGGGACAGGCATACAATGAGCAGTTCTTC.

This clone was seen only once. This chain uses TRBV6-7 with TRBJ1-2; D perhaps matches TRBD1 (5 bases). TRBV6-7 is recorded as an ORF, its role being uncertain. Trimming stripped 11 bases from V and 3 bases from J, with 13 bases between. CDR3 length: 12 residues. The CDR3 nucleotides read TGTGCCGGTAAGGGCAGGGACTATGGCTACACCTTC. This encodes CAGKGRDYGYTF.

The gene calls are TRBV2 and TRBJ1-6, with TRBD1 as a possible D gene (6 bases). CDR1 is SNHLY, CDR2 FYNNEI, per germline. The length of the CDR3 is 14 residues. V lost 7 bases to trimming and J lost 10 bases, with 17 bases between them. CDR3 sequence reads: CASTQGFGGSPLHF. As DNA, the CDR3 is TGTGCCAGCACACAGGGCTTCGGAGGATCACCCCTCCACTTT.

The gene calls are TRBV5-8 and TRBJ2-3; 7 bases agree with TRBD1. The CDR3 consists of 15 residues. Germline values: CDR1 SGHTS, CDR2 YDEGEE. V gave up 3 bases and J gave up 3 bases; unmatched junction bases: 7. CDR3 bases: TGTGCCAGCAGCTCGGGACAGTCTAGGACAGATACGCAGTATTTT. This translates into CASSSGQSRTDTQYF.

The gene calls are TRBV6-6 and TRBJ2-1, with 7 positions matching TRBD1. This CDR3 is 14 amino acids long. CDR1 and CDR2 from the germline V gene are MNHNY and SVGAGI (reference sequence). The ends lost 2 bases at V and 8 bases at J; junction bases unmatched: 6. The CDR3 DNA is TGTGCCAGCAGTTACCTACAGGGGATCGATGAGCAGTTCTTC. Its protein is CASSYLQGIDEQFF.

CDR3 residues: CASSFGTGVSGANVLTF. In DNA form, the CDR3 reads TGCGCCAGCAGCTTTGGGACAGGGGTCTCCGGGGCCAACGTCCTGACTTTC. V and J are TRBV5-1 and TRBJ2-6; 10 bases are a match to TRBD1. With V trimmed by 2 bases and J by 4 bases, 6 bases remained unmatched. Germline values: CDR1 SGHRS, CDR2 YFSETQ. The CDR3 consists of 17 residues.